What follows describes a single T cell receptor beta chain. The antigen it binds to is not known. No much larger clone is present one base from it, and per-base qualities are unavailable. The CDR3 spans 15 residues, from the cysteine through the phenylalanine. Kept here is only the CDR3 DNA, which spans 45 bases and is read in frame from base 1. From the germline V gene (reference sequence), CDR1 is SEHNR and CDR2 is FQNEAQ. Trimming costs V 5 bases and J 3 bases, and their ends lie 16 bases apart. This record belongs to a study of CD8 T cells in ankylosing spondylitis (TCRdb year 2017). Regarding the complete study: The study set out to find disease-linked TCR variants by profiling T cell receptor beta repertoires in ankylosing spondylitis patients and healthy donors. In total, the full study cohort was made up of about 110 healthy donors and more than 20 ankylosing spondylitis patients. Peripheral blood was sampled, and synovial fluid was additionally collected from ankylosing spondylitis patients.

General conclusions and limits of the study: The disease-linked clones had a CD8+ phenotype and were found at relatively low frequencies in peripheral blood. A TCR beta motif of eight highly homologous amino acid variants appeared characteristic of blood from ankylosing spondylitis patients. Some motif variants had previously been reported in the synovial fluid and blood of reactive arthritis patients, which suggests shared mechanisms of disease initiation. The disease-linked clones were reported as significantly enriched in matched synovial fluid samples from ankylosing spondylitis patients.

The sequencer listed for this sample is Illumina HiSeq 2500. TCR beta libraries were prepared by quantitative 5'-RACE with molecular barcodes. The source study handled its data this way. To identify disease-linked TCR variants, a new computational method was used, one built on a probabilistic model of VDJ rearrangement. TCRdb took the public reads, trimmed them with fastp at Q25, ran MiXCR for clone calling and kept in-frame beta chains. Identical CDR3 proteins give one entry, which carries the most common genes and DNA. Clone size and V and J calls follow TCRdb, not the original study. Within this sample are about 160,000 distinct CDR3 sequences, with about 16% of them counted one time only. About 7.6% of the sample is held by the ten biggest clonotypes.

Sequencing input: blood, either unsorted or a sorted T cell fraction (not recorded which). In this chain, TRBV7-9 is recombined with TRBJ2-5; the D gene is perhaps TRBD1, on 5 matching bases. This sequence originates from a male donor with ankylosing spondylitis or in good health (not recorded which). The nucleotide sequence is TGTGCCAGCAGCCCCAGCCAGCAGGGAAAAGAGACCCAGTACTTC. Its protein product is CASSPSQQGKETQYF.